These 32 T cell receptor beta chains originate from one sample sequenced in a study of blood T cell repertoires in COVID-19. Profiled with immunoSEQ multiplex PCR; TCRdb holds only in-frame clones, not every one. In the table there are 53,000 or so clones, 70% to 90% of which are singletons. Sequences were obtained from peripheral blood. The receptors were gathered from a man aged 80 or over with acute or convalescent COVID-19.

This rearrangement joins TRBV19 to TRBJ1-4; TRBD1 might be the D (5 bases). The CDR3 is made up of 14 amino acids. Looked up from germline, CDR1 is LNHDA and CDR2 is SQIVND (reference sequence). Trimming stripped 3 bases from V and 7 bases from J, with 12 bases between. The CDR3 region is CASSIRTIGEKLFF. The CDR3 DNA follows: TGTGCCAGTAGTATTAGGACAATAGGTGAAAAACTGTTTTTT.

This chain connects TRBV6-1 to TRBJ1-4, with 9 nucleotides matching TRBD1. Germline trimming cut 3 bases from V and 7 bases from J; bases unmatched to any gene: 3. CDR1 is MNHNS and CDR2 is SASEGT in the germline V gene. The CDR3 contains 14 residues. This CDR3 is CASSDRTGVEKLFF. The DNA for the CDR3 is TGTGCCAGCAGTGATAGGACAGGGGTTGAAAAACTGTTTTTT.

The V gene is TRBV7-2, the J gene TRBJ1-6, with D uncertain. In germline, CDR1 is SGHTA, CDR2 FQGNSA. Trimming shortened V by 4 bases and J by 9 bases, and 7 bases separated the two germline ends. CDR3 length equals 12 residues. CDR3 nucleotides: TGTGCCAGCAGCTACCCAGGTTCACCCCTCCACTTT. It translates to CASSYPGSPLHF.

This rearrangement joins TRBV6-5 to TRBJ2-7, with 10 bases fitting TRBD2. The trim removed 6 bases at V and 4 bases at J, leaving 6 bases unmatched. There are 14 residues in the CDR3. Germline V gene sequence: CDR1 MNHEY, CDR2 SVGAGI. DNA of the CDR3: TGTGCCAGCAGAGCCAGCGGGGGGGCTTACGAGCAGTACTTC. Its translation is CASRASGGAYEQYF.

The chain uses TRBV2 and TRBJ2-7, with a weak D call TRBD1 (6 bases). The CDR3 contains 13 residues. V lost 3 bases and J 6 bases, leaving 12 bases between the germline ends. Germline CDR1 reads SNHLY; CDR2 reads FYNNEI. The CDR3, as DNA: TGTGCCAGCAGTGAGAACAGGGCCGGCGAGCAGTACTTC. Residues: CASSENRAGEQYF.

The chain carries TRBV4-1 and TRBJ2-2, with TRBD1 as a possible D gene (7 bases). The ends were cut back, 1 base at V and 5 bases at J, with 26 bases in the middle. The CDR3 has 20 amino acids. The germline V gene has CDR1 MGHRA and CDR2 YSYEKL. This chain's CDR3 is CASSQALGRGPGQWTGELFF. As DNA, the CDR3 is TGCGCCAGCAGCCAAGCCCTAGGGCGGGGACCGGGACAGTGGACCGGGGAGCTGTTTTTT.

V usage is TRBV5-1 and J usage is TRBJ1-6, with no clear D. The CDR3 is 14 amino acids. Trimming shortened V by 4 bases and J by 0 bases, and 5 bases separated the two germline ends. Germline V gene data show CDR1 as SGHRS and CDR2 as YFSETQ. The CDR3 DNA reads TGCGCCAGCAGCCGCAGCTCCTATAATTCACCCCTCCACTTT. Amino acids: CASSRSSYNSPLHF.

This clone was seen a few times. J is TRBJ2-7 and V is TRBV27, with 7 bases lining up with TRBD1. V lost 4 bases, J lost 5 bases, and 11 bases stayed unmatched. Looked up from germline, CDR1 is MNHEY and CDR2 is SMNVEV (reference sequence). The CDR3 totals 15 residues. The CDR3, as DNA: TGTGCCAGCAGTTCCCGCCCGGACAGGCTCCACGAGCAGTACTTC. Amino acids: CASSSRPDRLHEQYF.

The chain has TRBV5-1 and TRBJ2-5; 13 nucleotides match TRBD2. Germline assignment: CDR1 SGHRS and CDR2 YFSETQ. Germline trimming cut 1 base from V and 2 bases from J; bases unmatched to any gene: 2. This CDR3 spans 16 amino acids. The CDR3 is CASSLTSGGAQETQYF. CDR3 nucleotide sequence: TGCGCCAGCAGCTTGACTAGCGGGGGGGCTCAAGAGACCCAGTACTTC.

This clone was picked up a small number of times. The chain employs TRBV28 and TRBJ2-4; TRBD2 matches 7 bases. Trimming removed 8 bases from V and 8 bases from J; junction bases left unmatched: 9. The V gene's germline CDR1 is MDHEN and CDR2 SYDVKM. The CDR3 loop spans 13 amino acids. CDR3 DNA sequence: TGTGCCAGCGGCTGGGGGGGTTTGGACATTCAGTACTTC. Amino acids: CASGWGGLDIQYF.

The chain links TRBV28 to TRBJ1-1; 9 bases fit TRBD1. V gave up 6 bases and J gave up 2 bases; unmatched junction bases: 7. The germline gives CDR1 MDHEN, CDR2 SYDVKM. CDR3 length: 15 residues. In nucleotides, the CDR3 is TGTGCCAGCAGAGGAAGGACAGGGGACAACACTGAAGCTTTCTTT. This translates into CASRGRTGDNTEAFF.

The chain recombines TRBV19 with TRBJ2-1; 10 bases are a match to TRBD2. V was clipped by 5 bases and J by 7 bases; unmatched bases: 8. The CDR3 extends over 15 amino acids. Germline V gene lookup returns CDR1 LNHDA and CDR2 SQIVND (reference sequence). The DNA of the CDR3 is TGTGCCAGTAGTCGAAGCGGGGGGGCTTTAAATGAGCAGTTCTTC. Translating it yields CASSRSGGALNEQFF.

This chain connects TRBV19 to TRBJ2-1; tentative D call: TRBD1 (6 bases). V lost 4 bases to trimming and J lost 5 bases, with 27 bases between them. This CDR3 spans 19 amino acids. Germline CDR1 is LNHDA and CDR2 is SQIVND (reference sequence). The CDR3 DNA is TGTGCCAGTAGTACCCACCGACAGGTCCCCAGCGGTATAGACAATGAGCAGTTCTTC. Protein product: CASSTHRQVPSGIDNEQFF.

The gene calls are TRBV3-1 (or the pseudogene TRBV3-2) and TRBJ2-4; D not resolved. The V gene's germline CDR1 is LGHDT and CDR2 YNNKEL (reference sequence). CDR3 size: 14 residues. Trimming left V 5 bases short and J 0 bases short, with 8 bases between. The CDR3, as DNA: TGTGCCAGCAGCTCCTCTGTAGCCAAAAACATTCAGTACTTC. Translated, it gives CASSSSVAKNIQYF.

V gene TRBV12-5 combines with J gene TRBJ2-5, with TRBD2 matching 8 bases. This CDR3 has 16 residues. V shed 7 bases and J 0 bases; nucleotides not matched to a gene: 10. Per germline, CDR1 LGHNT and CDR2 FRNRAP. The CDR3, as DNA: TGTGCTAGTGCCCTCGTCCGGGGGGGGGACCAAGAGACCCAGTACTTC. It is translated as CASALVRGGDQETQYF.

The chain carries TRBV10-2 and TRBJ1-2; D unclear. The CDR3 sequence is 12 residues long. Germline values: CDR1 WSHSY, CDR2 SAAADI. Between the trimmed V and J ends, which lost 2 bases and 8 bases, there was a span of 9 bases. CDR3 in DNA: TGCGCCAGCAGTGAGCCCCGCGGAGGCTACACCTTC. This codes for CASSEPRGGYTF.

This CDR3 reads CASSFLRTGSETQYF. In nucleotides, the CDR3 is TGCGCCAGCAGCTTTCTAAGGACAGGGTCCGAGACCCAGTACTTC. The chain couples TRBV5-1 to TRBJ2-5, with 8 positions matching TRBD1. The V gene's germline CDR1 is SGHRS and CDR2 YFSETQ. J was trimmed by 5 bases and V by 2 bases; bases with no gene match: 8. The CDR3 has 15 amino acids.

V gene TRBV6-5 combines with J gene TRBJ1-2; 8 nucleotides agree with TRBD1. This CDR3 is built from 13 residues. In germline, CDR1 is MNHEY, CDR2 SVGAGI. V lost 5 bases to trimming and J lost 7 bases; unmatched junction nucleotides: 6. The CDR3 DNA reads TGTGCCAGCAGTCCACAGGGGGGCCTTGGCTACACCTTC. It yields the protein CASSPQGGLGYTF.

The J gene is TRBJ2-7, the V gene TRBV3-1 (or the pseudogene TRBV3-2); 10 bases fit TRBD1. V dropped 0 bases and J dropped 6; count of bases not matched to a gene: 5. This CDR3 is 15 amino acids long. Looked up from germline, CDR1 is LGHDT and CDR2 is YNNKEL (reference sequence). The CDR3 coding sequence is TGTGCCAGCAGCCAAGAAGGGACAGGGGTCCCCGAGCAGTACTTC. As protein: CASSQEGTGVPEQYF.

This chain connects TRBV2 to TRBJ1-5; D is perhaps TRBD1 (6 bases). Per the germline V gene, CDR1 is SNHLY and CDR2 is FYNNEI. Between the trimmed V and J ends, which lost 6 bases and 0 bases, there was a span of 12 bases. The CDR3 is 15 residues long. DNA of the CDR3: TGTGCCAGCAGAAGGACAGATTATAGCAATCAGCCCCAGCATTTT. Residues: CASRRTDYSNQPQHF.

The chain joins TRBV4-2 to TRBJ2-6, with 11 positions matching TRBD2. Germline CDR1 LGHNA, CDR2 YNFKEQ. The J segment lost 2 bases and the V segment lost 4 bases, leaving 7 bases of the junction unmatched. The CDR3 runs 18 residues. CDR3 residues: CASSLRTSGFTGANVLTF. CDR3 DNA sequence: TGTGCCAGCAGCCTTCGGACTAGCGGGTTCACTGGGGCCAACGTCCTGACTTTC.

This chain uses TRBV7-9 with TRBJ2-5; no firm D call. The CDR3 loop spans 13 amino acids. Germline V gene data show CDR1 as SEHNR and CDR2 as FQNEAQ (reference sequence). Trimming removed 1 base from V and 5 bases from J, with 8 bases in between. CDR3 DNA: TGTGCCAGCAGCTTAGTCTCCAGGGAGACCCAGTACTTC. This encodes CASSLVSRETQYF.

V is TRBV5-4 and J is TRBJ2-2, with a tentative D call TRBD2 (6 bases). Germline V CDR1 and CDR2: SGHNT, YYREEE (reference sequence). This CDR3 has 14 residues. V lost 3 bases and J lost 7, with 13 bases in between. The CDR3 DNA reads as TGTGCCAGCAGCTACGGGGGTGCTGGCGGGGAGCTGTTTTTT. As protein: CASSYGGAGGELFF.

This sequence joins TRBV18 and TRBJ2-2, with D uncertain. Germline lookup yields CDR1 KGHSH and CDR2 LQKENI. The length of the CDR3 is 16 residues. Trimming removed 3 bases from V and 0 bases from J, with 11 bases in between. In DNA form, the CDR3 reads TGTGCCAGCTCACCCGCGTCGAGCCCGAACACCGGGGAGCTGTTTTTT. Translation gives CASSPASSPNTGELFF.

V and J are TRBV10-3 and TRBJ1-1; D is perhaps TRBD1 (6 bases). The CDR3 totals 13 residues. Germline-derived CDR1 and CDR2 are ENHRY and SYGVKD. V lost 6 bases, J lost 4 bases, and 12 bases lay in between. The CDR3 loop reads CAISVTGSTEAFF. In DNA form, the CDR3 reads TGTGCCATCAGCGTAACAGGGAGCACTGAAGCTTTCTTT.

The rearrangement links TRBV5-5 to TRBJ1-2, with D perhaps matching TRBD1 (6 bases). This CDR3 is built from 13 residues. Trimming took 4 bases from V and 7 from J, leaving 14 bases between them. Germline CDR1 and CDR2: SGHKS and YYEKEE (reference sequence). The CDR3 DNA follows: TGTGCCAGCAGCCCAGGGGCGGTTGGTGGCTACACCTTC. As protein: CASSPGAVGGYTF.

The rearrangement links TRBV2 to TRBJ2-1, with D perhaps matching TRBD2 (5 bases). V was trimmed by 6 bases and J by 9 bases, leaving 12 bases between them. The CDR3 has 12 residues. Germline-derived CDR1 and CDR2 are SNHLY and FYNNEI. CDR3 protein: CASRADGVEQFF. The CDR3, as DNA: TGTGCCAGCAGGGCGGACGGGGTTGAGCAGTTCTTC.

The rearrangement joins TRBV4-1 to TRBJ2-7; possible D gene TRBD2, 5 bases. Germline CDR1 reads MGHRA; CDR2 reads YSYEKL. The CDR3 totals 13 residues. Trimming removed 1 base at V and 7 bases at J, with 11 bases between. CDR3 in amino acids: CASSQAGVGEQYF. CDR3 in DNA: TGCGCCAGCAGCCAAGCCGGGGTCGGGGAGCAGTACTTC.

This chain joins TRBV9 and TRBJ1-3, with unresolved D. CDR1 is SGDLS, CDR2 YYNGEE, per germline. Trimming cost V 2 bases and J 3 bases, with 9 bases left between them. The CDR3 length is 14 residues. The CDR3 here is CASSVHGNGNTIYF. The CDR3 DNA sequence: TGTGCCAGCAGCGTTCATGGCAATGGAAACACCATATATTTT.

J is TRBJ2-5 and V is TRBV6-5, with D hard to call. The CDR3 runs to 12 residues. The ends were cut back, 0 bases at V and 7 bases at J, with 6 bases in the middle. Germline V gene data show CDR1 as MNHEY and CDR2 as SVGAGI. The CDR3 nucleotides are TGTGCCAGCAGTTACTCATTCGGGACCCAGTACTTC. Its translation is CASSYSFGTQYF.

This clone was observed once. This chain links TRBV19 with TRBJ2-2, with TRBD2 matching 7 bases. CDR1 is LNHDA and CDR2 is SQIVND in the germline V gene (reference sequence). Losses at the gene ends were 6 bases for V and 6 bases for J; bases not matched to a gene: 10. The CDR3 totals 15 residues. The CDR3 bases are TGTGCCAGTAGGCCCCCGGGGGGTGGCCCCGGGGAGCTGTTTTTT. Translating gives CASRPPGGGPGELFF.

V is TRBV4-1 and J is TRBJ1-6, with D unclear. Germline V gene data show CDR1 as MGHRA and CDR2 as YSYEKL. This CDR3 contains 18 residues. The ends were cut back, 5 bases at V and 8 bases at J, with 25 bases in the middle. The CDR3 bases are TGCGCCAGCAGCACAAACCGGGTTGTGGCTCTCGAGCATTCACCCCTCCACTTT. Protein: CASSTNRVVALEHSPLHF.